The 21 T cell receptor beta chains below all came from one sample that was sequenced in a study of blood T cell repertoires in COVID-19 (dated by TCRdb to about 2020). The library was made by the immunoSEQ multiplex PCR assay. TCRdb re-hosts the immuneACCESS table, in-frame sequences only. Its copies lack some clones; in the studies checked, an unresolved V gene accounts for under half of them, and the cause for the rest is not known. The sample includes about 220,000 clones, with approximately 86% observed a single time. The ten top clones hold about 3% of the sample. Sequenced: peripheral blood. Receptors originate from a woman under 40 who had recovered from COVID-19.

The chain combines TRBV25-1 with TRBJ1-2, with D possibly matching TRBD1 (5 bases). Germline values: CDR1 MGHDK, CDR2 SYGVNS. V lost 3 bases and J lost 4, with 12 bases in between. The CDR3 loop spans 14 amino acids. The CDR3 nucleotides are TGTGCCAGCAGTGACCCCGGGACTTCCTATGGCTACACCTTC. Amino acids: CASSDPGTSYGYTF.

This sequence joins TRBV5-1 and TRBJ2-7; D is possibly TRBD1 (5 bases). CDR1 is SGHRS and CDR2 is YFSETQ in the germline V gene. Trimming shortened V by 3 bases and J by 2 bases, and 12 bases separated the two germline ends. The CDR3 extends over 14 amino acids. This chain's CDR3 is CASSSTQGPYEQYF. CDR3 coding DNA: TGCGCCAGCAGCTCGACGCAGGGCCCCTACGAGCAGTACTTC.

This sequence joins TRBV4-3 and TRBJ2-1; tentatively, D is TRBD2 (7 bases). Germline loops: CDR1 LGHNA, CDR2 YSLEER. CDR3 length: 16 residues. Trimming cost V 1 base and J 6 bases, with 16 bases left between them. CDR3 bases: TGCGCCAGCAGCCAAGTTCGCGGGGGCGACGGCAATGAGCAGTTCTTC. As protein: CASSQVRGGDGNEQFF.

The rearrangement links TRBV2 to TRBJ2-5; 7 bases align to TRBD1. J gave up 2 bases and V 7 bases, and 7 bases lay outside the gene matches. Looked up from germline, CDR1 is SNHLY and CDR2 is FYNNEI. The CDR3 contains 14 residues. CDR3 DNA sequence: TGTGCCAGCAATCCTTACAGGGGTCAAGAGACCCAGTACTTC. It is translated as CASNPYRGQETQYF.

The chain is built from TRBV4-3 and TRBJ2-7; a weak D match, TRBD1 (6 bases). This CDR3 has 16 amino acids. Germline-derived CDR1 and CDR2 are LGHNA and YSLEER. Trimming left V 3 bases short and J 4 bases short, with 19 bases between. The CDR3 spells CASSHITGTRVYEQYF. Written as DNA, the CDR3 is TGCGCCAGCAGCCATATAACCGGGACAAGAGTTTACGAGCAGTACTTC.

The V and J genes are TRBV5-1 and TRBJ2-3; D is undetermined. The CDR3 is made up of 14 amino acids. V lost 0 bases and J lost 0, with 5 bases in between. CDR1 SGHRS and CDR2 YFSETQ come from the germline V gene. The CDR3 nucleotides read TGCGCCAGCAGCTTGGTATCTAGCACAGATACGCAGTATTTT. Amino acids: CASSLVSSTDTQYF.

V gene TRBV19 combines with J gene TRBJ2-1, with 12 bases lining up with TRBD2. The CDR3 spans 15 residues. CDR1 LNHDA and CDR2 SQIVND come from the germline V gene (reference sequence). The trim removed 9 bases at V and 9 bases at J, leaving 12 bases unmatched. CDR3 loop: CASNPSGGAGGEQFF. In DNA, the CDR3 is TGTGCCAGCAACCCTAGCGGGGGGGCCGGCGGTGAGCAGTTCTTC.

This chain uses TRBV11-2 with TRBJ1-1; D is uncertain. There are 17 residues in the CDR3. The germline V gene encodes CDR1 SGHAT and CDR2 FQNNGV. The ends were cut back, 2 bases at V and 4 bases at J, with 20 bases in the middle. The CDR3 coding sequence is TGTGCCAGCAGCTTAAATGTACGACTTCTCGCCTCCACTGAAGCTTTCTTT. Translated: CASSLNVRLLASTEAFF.

The V and J genes are TRBV19 and TRBJ2-7, with D hard to call. The germline V gene encodes CDR1 LNHDA and CDR2 SQIVND (reference sequence). Trimming left V 7 bases short and J 3 bases short, with 13 bases between. CDR3 size: 13 residues. CDR3 nucleotide sequence: TGTGCCAGTAAGTTAATAACAGACTACGAGCAGTACTTC. As protein: CASKLITDYEQYF.

J is TRBJ2-4 and V is TRBV7-2, with D possibly matching TRBD2 (5 bases). Germline V CDR1 and CDR2: SGHTA, FQGNSA. This CDR3 spans 14 amino acids. V lost 1 base to trimming and J lost 5 bases, with 9 bases between them. For the CDR3, the DNA is TGTGCCAGCAGCTTAGGCGGGTCCCAAAACATTCAGTACTTC. This translates into CASSLGGSQNIQYF. Combining the CDR3 with reference TRBV7-2 and TRBJ2-4 gives the whole variable domain GAGVSQSPSNKVTEKGKDVELRCDPISGHTALYWYRQSLGQGLEFLIYFQGNSAPDKSGLPSDRFSAERTGGSVSTLTIQRTQQEDSAVYLCASSLGGSQNIQYFGAGTRLSVL.

In DNA, the CDR3 is TGTGCCAGCAGCTTGGGAGGCAGAGGTGATTCACCCCTCCACTTT. The encoded protein is CASSLGGRGDSPLHF. The chain employs TRBV7-9 and TRBJ1-6; D is uncertain. The germline V gene encodes CDR1 SEHNR and CDR2 FQNEAQ (reference sequence). Deletions cut 3 bases from V and 8 bases from J, with 14 bases between. This CDR3 has 15 amino acids.

The DNA for the CDR3 is TGTGCCAGAAGCTCGAGTAGCGGGGGAAACCAAGAGACCCAGTACTTC. It codes for CARSSSSGGNQETQYF. The chain recombines TRBV5-3 with TRBJ2-5; 9 bases are a match to TRBD2. TRBV5-3 is flagged as an ORF with uncertain function. The CDR3 has 16 residues. J was trimmed by 0 bases and V by 3 bases; bases with no gene match: 6.

The chain uses TRBV7-2 and TRBJ1-5; D unresolved. The CDR3 runs to 16 residues. The germline CDR1 and CDR2 sequences are SGHTA and FQGNSA. The germline V and J ends were trimmed by 4 bases and 7 bases, with 20 bases remaining between them. The CDR3 DNA reads as TGTGCCAGCAGCTCTTCCTTGGTCCGGAGGGAACAGCCCCAGCATTTT. Protein product: CASSSSLVRREQPQHF.

The chain combines TRBV5-1 with TRBJ2-5, with 7 positions matching TRBD2. V dropped 1 base and J dropped 1; count of bases not matched to a gene: 13. CDR1 SGHRS and CDR2 YFSETQ come from the germline V gene. The CDR3 covers 18 residues. CDR3 protein: CASSLYGGWTKFQETQYF. Here the CDR3 DNA reads TGCGCCAGCAGCTTGTACGGGGGGTGGACGAAGTTCCAAGAGACCCAGTACTTC. The whole variable domain, filled in from reference TRBV5-1 and TRBJ2-5, reads KAGVTQTPRYLIKTRGQQVTLSCSPISGHRSVSWYQQTPGQGLQFLFEYFSETQRNKGNFPGRFSGRQFSNSRSEMNVSTLELGDSALYLCASSLYGGWTKFQETQYFGPGTRLLVL.

The J gene is TRBJ2-6, the V gene TRBV30; no clear D gene. Germline V gene data show CDR1 as GTSNPN and CDR2 as SVGIG (reference sequence). This CDR3 is built from 16 residues. Trimming took 0 bases from V and 1 from J, leaving 10 bases between them. In DNA, the CDR3 is TGTGCCTGGAGTGTACGTTCCGGGTCTGGGGCCAACGTCCTGACTTTC. This sequence encodes CAWSVRSGSGANVLTF. Complete variable domain (other parts from reference TRBV30 and TRBJ2-6): SQTIHQWPATLVQPVGSPLSLECTVEGTSNPNLYWYRQAAGRGLQLLFYSVGIGQISSEVPQNLSASRPQDRQFILSSKKLLLSDSGFYLCAWSVRSGSGANVLTFGAGSRLTVL.

V usage is TRBV3-1 (or the pseudogene TRBV3-2) and J usage is TRBJ2-2; D not resolved. V lost 4 bases and J lost 3, with 9 bases in between. Germline V gene data show CDR1 as LGHDT and CDR2 as YNNKEL (reference sequence). The CDR3 totals 14 residues. Here the CDR3 reads CASSPRVYTGELFF. The DNA of the CDR3 is TGTGCCAGCAGCCCCCGGGTGTACACCGGGGAGCTGTTTTTT.

Only one count was recorded for this clone. The genes are TRBV7-9 and TRBJ2-2; TRBD1 is a possible D gene (6 bases). The V end lost 3 bases, the J end lost 10 bases, and 18 bases lay between the germline ends. In germline, CDR1 is SEHNR, CDR2 FQNEAQ (reference sequence). This CDR3 spans 15 amino acids. CDR3 sequence (DNA): TGTGCCAGCAGCTTGCCGGGACACCTACTACCGGAGCTGTTTTTT. This codes for CASSLPGHLLPELFF.

This chain links TRBV6-5 with TRBJ2-1; TRBD2 aligns across 7 bases. After removal of 6 bases from V and 8 bases from J, the junction contained 7 bases not matched to a gene. There are 13 residues in the CDR3. CDR1 is MNHEY, CDR2 SVGAGI, per germline. CDR3 loop: CASSLPGGYEQFF. CDR3 nucleotide sequence: TGTGCCAGCAGCCTGCCCGGGGGGTATGAGCAGTTCTTC.

The chain has TRBV5-1 and TRBJ2-3; D call uncertain. Trimming shortened V by 0 bases and J by 3 bases, and 8 bases separated the two germline ends. Germline-derived CDR1 and CDR2 are SGHRS and YFSETQ. The CDR3 sequence is 14 residues long. The CDR3 DNA reads as TGCGCCAGCAGCTTGGACCAGGCGACAGATACGCAGTATTTT. It specifies CASSLDQATDTQYF.

V and J are TRBV15 and TRBJ1-1; 8 bases agree with TRBD1. The V gene end was trimmed by 5 bases and the J gene end by 1 base; junction bases not matched to a gene: 6. The CDR3 is 15 residues long. Germline values: CDR1 LNHNV, CDR2 YYDKDF (reference sequence). The CDR3 nucleotides read TGTGCCACCAGCGGTGACAGGGGAGCGAACACTGAAGCTTTCTTT. Translated: CATSGDRGANTEAFF.

V usage is TRBV19 and J usage is TRBJ1-5; D not certain. Trimming left V 8 bases short and J 1 base short, with 15 bases between. Germline V gene data show CDR1 as LNHDA and CDR2 as SQIVND (reference sequence). The CDR3 sequence is 15 residues long. CDR3 residues: CASLESGRSNQPQHF. The CDR3 DNA reads TGTGCCAGTCTGGAGTCGGGGAGAAGCAATCAGCCCCAGCATTTT.